This TCR beta chain was identified in a study of blood T cell repertoires in COVID-19. The data were produced by immunoSEQ multiplex PCR, yet TCRdb's version contains in-frame clones alone and is incomplete. The data show under 400,000 clones, more than 70% seen once. Germline CDR1 LGHNT, CDR2 FRNRAP. V shed 7 bases and J shed 6 bases, with 12 bases lying between them. The CDR3 runs 12 residues. This receptor was obtained from a woman in her twenties or thirties who had been exposed to COVID-19. Material for sequencing was PBMCs or T cells enriched from blood (not recorded which). The chain links TRBV12-5 to TRBJ2-5, with D perhaps matching TRBD1 (8 bases). The CDR3 nucleotides are TGTGCTAGTGAACAGGGGGGGAAGACCCAGTACTTC. It translates to CASEQGGKTQYF. The entire variable domain, with the rest obtained from reference TRBV12-5 and TRBJ2-5, is as follows: DARVTQTPRHKVTEMGQEVTMRCQPILGHNTVFWYRQTMMQGLELLAYFRNRAPLDDSGMPKDRFSAEMPDATLATLKIQPSEPRDSAVYFCASEQGGKTQYFGPGTRLLVL.